This T cell receptor beta chain was documented in a study of T-cell reconstitution after alpha-beta-depleted transplantation in children. Whole-study results and caveats: Several hundred expanded graft clones reportedly supplied alpha-beta T cells about two months after transplant. Several patients had high TCRbeta diversity at day 60; it came from surviving recipient T cells and thymic progenitors. Diversity and T-cell counts at one year after transplant derived mostly from new T cells.

The CDR3 extends over 14 amino acids. V was pared by 1 base and J by 6 bases, with 2 bases of the junction left unmatched. This clonotype was observed at least ten times. Its antigen is still unknown. Preparation of the TCRbeta library used unique molecular identifiers. Each CDR3 protein gets one entry after TCRdb re-called the PCR reads with MiXCR. Of over 200,000 distinct CDR3 sequences listed, 8.4% are singletons. The clonotype originates from a male patient under 10 years old who had a stem cell transplant for acute myeloid leukemia, so the T cells may come from the graft donor. The rearrangement uses TRBV12-3 or TRBV12-4 and TRBJ2-2, with 7 nucleotides matching TRBD1. Sample: PBMCs, mostly from graft donor cells, taken 360 days after TCRalphabeta/CD19-depleted stem cell transplant. The CDR3 nucleotides read TGTGCCAGCAGTTTAGGGACAGGACCCGGGGAGCTGTTTTTT. Protein: CASSLGTGPGELFF.